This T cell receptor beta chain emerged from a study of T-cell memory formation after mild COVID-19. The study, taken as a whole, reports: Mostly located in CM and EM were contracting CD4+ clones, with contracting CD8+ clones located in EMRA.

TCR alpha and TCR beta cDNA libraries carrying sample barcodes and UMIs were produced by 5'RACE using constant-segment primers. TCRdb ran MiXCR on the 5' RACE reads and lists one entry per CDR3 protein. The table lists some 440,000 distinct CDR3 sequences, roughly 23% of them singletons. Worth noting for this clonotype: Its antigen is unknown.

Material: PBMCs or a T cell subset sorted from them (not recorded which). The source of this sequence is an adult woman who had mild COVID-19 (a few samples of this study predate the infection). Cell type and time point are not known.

The CDR3 DNA sequence: TGCAGCGTTGAAGGAGGGGCCCAGGGGAACTATGGCTACACCTTC. This translates into CSVEGGAQGNYGYTF. This chain connects TRBV29-1 to TRBJ1-2; weak D call: TRBD1 (6 bases). V was trimmed by 1 base and J by 2 bases, leaving 14 bases between them. This CDR3 spans 15 amino acids. Germline CDR1 and CDR2: SQVTM and ANQGSEA. The whole variable domain, remainder taken from reference TRBV29-1 and TRBJ1-2, is SAVISQKPSRDICQRGTSLTIQCQVDSQVTMMFWYRQQPGQSLTLIATANQGSEATYESGFVIDKFPISRPNLTFSTLTVSNMSPEDSSIYLCSVEGGAQGNYGYTFGSGTRLTVV.